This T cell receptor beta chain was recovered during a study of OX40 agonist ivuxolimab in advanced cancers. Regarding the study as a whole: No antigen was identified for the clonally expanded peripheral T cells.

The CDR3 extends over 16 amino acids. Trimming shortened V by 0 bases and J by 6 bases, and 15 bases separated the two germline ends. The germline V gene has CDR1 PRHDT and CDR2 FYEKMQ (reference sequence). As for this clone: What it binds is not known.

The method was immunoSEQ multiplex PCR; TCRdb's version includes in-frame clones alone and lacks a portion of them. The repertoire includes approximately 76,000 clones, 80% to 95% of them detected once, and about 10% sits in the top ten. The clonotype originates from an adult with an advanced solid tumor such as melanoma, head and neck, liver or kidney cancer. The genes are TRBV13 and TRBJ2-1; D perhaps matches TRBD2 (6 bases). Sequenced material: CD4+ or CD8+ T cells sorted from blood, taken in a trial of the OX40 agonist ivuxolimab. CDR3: CASSLGIGGRGNEQFF. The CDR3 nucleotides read TGTGCCAGCAGCTTAGGGATTGGGGGGAGAGGCAATGAGCAGTTCTTC.